This TCR beta chain came from a study of OX40 agonist ivuxolimab in advanced cancers. Study-wide results and limits: Some patients who did not respond also had low normalized T-cell clonal expansion.

This CDR3 is built from 13 residues. Trimming removed 3 bases from V and 5 bases from J, with 10 bases in between. Germline CDR1 is MDHEN and CDR2 is SYDVKM. Note on this clone: Its antigen is as yet unknown.

TCRdb's copy holds only in-frame clones and misses some; the assay was immunoSEQ multiplex PCR. The top ten hold about 3% of the sample, which has more than 45,000 clones, around four fifths seen once. The rearrangement uses TRBV28 and TRBJ1-2; D uncertain. Material: CD4+ or CD8+ T cells sorted from blood, obtained in a trial of the OX40 agonist ivuxolimab. The origin of this receptor is an adult with an advanced solid tumor such as melanoma, head and neck, liver or kidney cancer. The DNA for the CDR3 is TGTGCCAGCAGTTTGGGCCAGCCGTATGGCTACACCTTC. Residues: CASSLGQPYGYTF.